This TCR beta chain was identified during a study of T cell responses to AZD1222 COVID-19 vaccine. Overall study findings and caveats: An increase in Spike-specific TCR breadth and depth was observed after two AZD1222 doses. Just a handful of AZD1222 recipients tested seropositive at baseline. Repertoires were sampled only after the peak T cell response. Most donors were white British and more were female, and clonal diversity was possibly underestimated.

Comment on this clone: The antigen remains unidentified.

Trimming left V 2 bases short and J 6 bases short, with 8 bases between. CDR1 and CDR2 from the germline V gene are SGDLS and YYNGEE. The CDR3 length is 13 residues. The protocol was immunoSEQ multiplex PCR, while the TCRdb copy is restricted to in-frame clones and leaves out a portion. The table has about 120,000 clones, around 86% seen once. This clonotype originated in an adult who received the AZD1222 COVID-19 vaccine. The sample here was peripheral blood, taken 28 days after the second AZD1222 dose. The V gene is TRBV9, the J gene TRBJ2-2; D possibly corresponds to TRBD1 (5 bases). The CDR3 DNA sequence: TGTGCCAGCAGCGTTCAAGGGGCCGGGGAGCTGTTTTTT. It is translated as CASSVQGAGELFF. The full variable domain, in which reference TRBV9 and TRBJ2-2 provide the parts outside the CDR3, is DSGVTQTPKHLITATGQRVTLRCSPRSGDLSVYWYQQSLDQGLQFLIQYYNGEERAKGNILERFSAQQFPDLHSELNLSSLELGDSALYFCASSVQGAGELFFGEGSRLTVL.